This entry is about one TCR beta chain. The protocol was immunoSEQ multiplex PCR, while the TCRdb copy is restricted to in-frame clones and leaves out a portion. The top ten hold 4.5% to 7.5% of the sample, which has 150,000 to 200,000 clones, 75% to 85% seen once. The data stem from a study of blood T cell repertoires in COVID-19. Study-level background: T cells, B-cell-depleted T cells, or PBMCs provided the cDNA or gDNA that served as material.

The germline CDR1 and CDR2 sequences are KGHDR and SFDVKD. The CDR3 extends over 16 amino acids. V lost 5 bases, J lost 4 bases, and 6 bases stayed unmatched. The sequence was collected from a man aged 40-49 years who had recovered from COVID-19. The chain combines TRBV24-1 with TRBJ2-3; TRBD2 agrees at 12 bases. Sequenced: PBMCs or T cells enriched from blood (not recorded which). The CDR3, as DNA: TGTGCCACCAGTGGGGCTAGCGGGGGGGTAGCAGATACGCAGTATTTT. Its translation: CATSGASGGVADTQYF.